The present T cell receptor beta chain was sequenced within a study of blood T cell repertoires in COVID-19. About the study: Sources were T cells, B-cell-depleted T cells, or PBMCs; the material itself was cDNA or gDNA.

Original processing notes: The authors estimated nucleated cell counts from reference gene primer amplification. Assay: immunoSEQ multiplex PCR; the TCRdb copy retains only in-frame clones and omits some. V, J and clone size reflect that table, while D and trimming were determined from the DNA. Of over 250,000 clones listed, about three quarters are singletons. The TCR was taken from a woman older than 75 with acute or convalescent COVID-19. The sample consisted of peripheral blood.

CDR3 coding DNA: TGTGCCAGCAGACCCCGGGACAGGGGGTTGAACACCGGGGAGCTGTTTTTT. Translated, it gives CASRPRDRGLNTGELFF. The rearrangement uses TRBV2 and TRBJ2-2; the match to TRBD1 covers 11 bases. This CDR3 spans 17 amino acids. Germline CDR1 reads SNHLY; CDR2 reads FYNNEI. V shed 6 bases and J 1 base; nucleotides not matched to a gene: 7.